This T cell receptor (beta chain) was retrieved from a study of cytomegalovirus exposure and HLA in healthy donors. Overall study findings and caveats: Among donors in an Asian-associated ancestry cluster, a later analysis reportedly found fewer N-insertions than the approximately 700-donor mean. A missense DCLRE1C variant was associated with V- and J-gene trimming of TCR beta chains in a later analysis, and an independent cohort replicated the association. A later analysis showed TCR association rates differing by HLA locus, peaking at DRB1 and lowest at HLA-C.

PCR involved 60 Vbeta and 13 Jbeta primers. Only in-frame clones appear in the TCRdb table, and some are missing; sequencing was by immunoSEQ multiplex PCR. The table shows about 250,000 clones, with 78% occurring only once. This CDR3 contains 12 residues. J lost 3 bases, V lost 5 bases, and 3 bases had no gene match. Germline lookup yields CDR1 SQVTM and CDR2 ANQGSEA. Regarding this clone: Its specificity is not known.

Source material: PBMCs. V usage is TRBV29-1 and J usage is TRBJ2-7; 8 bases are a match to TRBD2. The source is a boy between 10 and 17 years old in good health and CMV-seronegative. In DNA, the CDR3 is TGCAGCGTTAGCGCGGGAGGCTACGAGCAGTACTTC. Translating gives CSVSAGGYEQYF.